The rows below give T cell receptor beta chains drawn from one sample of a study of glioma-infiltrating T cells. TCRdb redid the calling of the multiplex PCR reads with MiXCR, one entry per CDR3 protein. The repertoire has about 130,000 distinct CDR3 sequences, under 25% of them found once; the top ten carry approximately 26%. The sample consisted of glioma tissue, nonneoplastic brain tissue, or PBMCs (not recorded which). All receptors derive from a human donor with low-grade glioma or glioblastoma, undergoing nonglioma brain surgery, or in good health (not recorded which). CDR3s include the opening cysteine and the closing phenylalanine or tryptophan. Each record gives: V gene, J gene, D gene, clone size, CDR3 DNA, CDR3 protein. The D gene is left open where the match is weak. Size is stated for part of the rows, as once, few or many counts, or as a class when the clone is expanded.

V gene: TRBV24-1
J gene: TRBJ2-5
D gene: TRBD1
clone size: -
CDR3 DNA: TGTGACACCACCGGCGACAGGGTGGGGGAGACCCAGTACTTC
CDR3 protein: CDTTGDRVGETQYF

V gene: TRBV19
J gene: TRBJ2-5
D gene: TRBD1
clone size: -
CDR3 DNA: TGTGCCAGTAGTAGGGGACAGTCCCAAGAGACCCAGTACTTC
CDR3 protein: CASSRGQSQETQYF

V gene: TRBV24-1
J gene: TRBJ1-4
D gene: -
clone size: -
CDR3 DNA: TGTGCCACCAGCGCCTCTAGAACTAATGAAAAACTGTTTTTT
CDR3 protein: CATSASRTNEKLFF

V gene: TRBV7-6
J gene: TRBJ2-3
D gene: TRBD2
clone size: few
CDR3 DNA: TGTGCCAGCAGCCCAGGGACTAGCGGGGAGTCAGATACGCAGTATTTT
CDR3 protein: CASSPGTSGESDTQYF

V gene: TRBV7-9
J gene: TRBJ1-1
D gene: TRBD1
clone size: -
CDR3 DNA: TGTGCCAGCAGCCTGCGTTGGGCAGGGGGCGAAGCTTTCTTT
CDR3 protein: CASSLRWAGGEAFF

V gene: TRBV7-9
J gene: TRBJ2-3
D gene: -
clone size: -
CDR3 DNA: TGTGCCAGCAGCTTCTCTGTGTCTCAAATCACAGATACGCAGTATTTT
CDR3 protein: CASSFSVSQITDTQYF

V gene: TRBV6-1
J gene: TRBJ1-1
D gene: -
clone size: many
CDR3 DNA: TGTGCCAGCAGTGAACCGGACATGGGGTCGAACACTGAAGCTTTCTTT
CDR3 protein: CASSEPDMGSNTEAFF

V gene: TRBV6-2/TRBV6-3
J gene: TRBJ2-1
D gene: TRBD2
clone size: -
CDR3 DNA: TGTGCCAGCAGTTACTCGTTGGCAGCGGGGGGCCTAAATGAGCAGTTCTTC
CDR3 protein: CASSYSLAAGGLNEQFF

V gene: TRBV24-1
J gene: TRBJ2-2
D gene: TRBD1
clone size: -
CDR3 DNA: TGTGCCACCCGGGACAGTAACACCGGGGAGCTGTTTTTT
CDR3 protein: CATRDSNTGELFF

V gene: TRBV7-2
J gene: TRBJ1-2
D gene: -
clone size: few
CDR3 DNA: TGTGCCAGCAGCTCGGACAGTTATAACTATGGCTACACCTTC
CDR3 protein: CASSSDSYNYGYTF

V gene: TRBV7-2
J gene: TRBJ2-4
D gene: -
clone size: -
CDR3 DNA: TGTGCCAGCAGCCTGGCCGGGGTCCTAGCCAAAAACATTCAGTACTTC
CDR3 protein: CASSLAGVLAKNIQYF

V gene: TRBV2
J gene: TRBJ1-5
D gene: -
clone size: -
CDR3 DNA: TGTGCCAGCAGTGGGTCTCAGCCCCAGCATTTT
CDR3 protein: CASSGSQPQHF

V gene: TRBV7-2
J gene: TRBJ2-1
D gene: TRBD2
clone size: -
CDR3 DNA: TGTGCCAGCAGCTTAGTATCTTGCGGGGGACTCTACAATGAGCAGTTCTTC
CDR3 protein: CASSLVSCGGLYNEQFF

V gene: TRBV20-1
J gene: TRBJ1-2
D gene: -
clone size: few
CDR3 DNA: TGCAGTGCCCTCCGAGGAGGGGAGGGTGGCTACACCTTC
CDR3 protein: CSALRGGEGGYTF

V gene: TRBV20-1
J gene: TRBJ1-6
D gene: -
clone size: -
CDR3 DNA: TGCAGTGCTGGCGGAGGGGGGGTGTTTTCCTATAATTCACCCCTCCACTTT
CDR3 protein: CSAGGGGVFSYNSPLHF

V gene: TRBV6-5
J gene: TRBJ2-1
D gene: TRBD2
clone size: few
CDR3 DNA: TGTGCCAGCAGTACGGCAGCGGGAAGGGAGCAGTTCTTC
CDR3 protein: CASSTAAGREQFF